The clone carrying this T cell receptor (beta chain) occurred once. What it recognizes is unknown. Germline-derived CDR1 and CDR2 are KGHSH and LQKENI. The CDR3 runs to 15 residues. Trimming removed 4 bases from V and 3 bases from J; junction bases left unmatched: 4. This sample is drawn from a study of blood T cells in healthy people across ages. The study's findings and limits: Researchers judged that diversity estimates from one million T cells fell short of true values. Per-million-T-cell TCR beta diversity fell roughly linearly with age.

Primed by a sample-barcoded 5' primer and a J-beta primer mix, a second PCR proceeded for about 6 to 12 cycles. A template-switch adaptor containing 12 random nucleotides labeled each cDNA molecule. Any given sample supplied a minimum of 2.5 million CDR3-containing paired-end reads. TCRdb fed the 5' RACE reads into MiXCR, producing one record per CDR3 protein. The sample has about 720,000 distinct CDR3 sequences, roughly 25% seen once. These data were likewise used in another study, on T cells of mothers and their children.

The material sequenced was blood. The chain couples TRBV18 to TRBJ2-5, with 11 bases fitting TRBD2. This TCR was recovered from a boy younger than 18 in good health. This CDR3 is CASSQGTSGEETQYF. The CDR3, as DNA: TGTGCCAGCTCACAAGGGACTAGCGGAGAAGAGACCCAGTACTTC. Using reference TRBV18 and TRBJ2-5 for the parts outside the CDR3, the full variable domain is NAGVMQNPRHLVRRRGQEARLRCSPMKGHSHVYWYRQLPEEGLKFMVYLQKENIIDESGMPKERFSAEFPKEGPSILRIQQVVRGDSAAYFCASSQGTSGEETQYFGPGTRLLVL.